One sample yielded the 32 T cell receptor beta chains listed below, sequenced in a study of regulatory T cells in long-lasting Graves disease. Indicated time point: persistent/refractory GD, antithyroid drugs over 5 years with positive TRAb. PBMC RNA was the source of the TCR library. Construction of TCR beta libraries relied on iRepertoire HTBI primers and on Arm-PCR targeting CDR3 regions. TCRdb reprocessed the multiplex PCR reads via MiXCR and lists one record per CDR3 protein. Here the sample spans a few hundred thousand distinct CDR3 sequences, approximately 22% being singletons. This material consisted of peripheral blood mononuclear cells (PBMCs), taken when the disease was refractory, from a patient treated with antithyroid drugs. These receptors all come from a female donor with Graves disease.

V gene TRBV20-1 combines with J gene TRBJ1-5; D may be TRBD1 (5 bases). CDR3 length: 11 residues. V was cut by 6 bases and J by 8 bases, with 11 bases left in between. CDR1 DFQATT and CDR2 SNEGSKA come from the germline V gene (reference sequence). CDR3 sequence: CSAGKGEPQHF. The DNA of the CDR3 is TGCAGTGCAGGGAAAGGGGAGCCCCAGCATTTT.

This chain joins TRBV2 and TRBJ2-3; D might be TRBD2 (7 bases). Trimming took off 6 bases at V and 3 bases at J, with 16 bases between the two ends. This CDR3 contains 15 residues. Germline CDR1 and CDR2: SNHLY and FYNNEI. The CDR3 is CASSVQGGLTDTQYF. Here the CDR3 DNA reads TGTGCCAGCAGCGTACAGGGAGGGTTGACAGATACGCAGTATTTT.

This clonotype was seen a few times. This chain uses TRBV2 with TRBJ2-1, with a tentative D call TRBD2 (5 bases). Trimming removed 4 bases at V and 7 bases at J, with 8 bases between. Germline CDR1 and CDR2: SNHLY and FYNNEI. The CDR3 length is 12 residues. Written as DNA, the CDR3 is TGTGCCAGCAGTGGCACGGGGAATGAGCAGTTCTTC. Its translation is CASSGTGNEQFF.

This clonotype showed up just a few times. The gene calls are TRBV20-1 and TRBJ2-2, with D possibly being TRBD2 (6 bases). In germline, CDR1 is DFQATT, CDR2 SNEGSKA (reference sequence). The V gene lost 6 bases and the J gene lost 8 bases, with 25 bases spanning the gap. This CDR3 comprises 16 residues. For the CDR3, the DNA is TGCAGTGCCAGCGAATTAGGGACTCTCCCTCTAGGGGAGCTGTTTTTT. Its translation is CSASELGTLPLGELFF.

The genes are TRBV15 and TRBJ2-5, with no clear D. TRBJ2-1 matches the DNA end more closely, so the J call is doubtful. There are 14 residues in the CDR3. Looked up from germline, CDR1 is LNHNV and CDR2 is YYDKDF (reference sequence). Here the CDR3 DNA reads TGTGCCACCAGCAAAGCTGAAGGATCGAATGAGCAGTTCTTC. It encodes CATSKAEGSNEQFF.

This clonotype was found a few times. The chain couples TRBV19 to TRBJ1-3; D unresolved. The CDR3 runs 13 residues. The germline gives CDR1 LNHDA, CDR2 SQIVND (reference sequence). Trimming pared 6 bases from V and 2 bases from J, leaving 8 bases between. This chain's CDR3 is CASRTVPGNTIYF. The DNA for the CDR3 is TGTGCCAGTAGAACAGTTCCTGGAAACACCATATATTTT. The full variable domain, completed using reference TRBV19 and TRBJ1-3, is DGGITQSPKYLFRKEGQNVTLSCEQNLNHDAMYWYRQDPGQGLRLIYYSQIVNDFQKGDIAEGYSVSREKKESFPLTVTSAQKNPTAFYLCASRTVPGNTIYFGEGSWLTVV.

CDR3 DNA sequence: TGTGCCAGTGGATCAGGCTCGGAGCTCTCTGGAAACACCATATATTTT. It codes for CASGSGSELSGNTIYF. V usage is TRBV7-2 and J usage is TRBJ1-3; D remains unclear. The length of the CDR3 is 16 residues. Germline-derived CDR1 and CDR2 are SGHTA and FQGNSA. Between the trimmed V and J ends, which lost 9 bases and 0 bases, there was a span of 18 bases.

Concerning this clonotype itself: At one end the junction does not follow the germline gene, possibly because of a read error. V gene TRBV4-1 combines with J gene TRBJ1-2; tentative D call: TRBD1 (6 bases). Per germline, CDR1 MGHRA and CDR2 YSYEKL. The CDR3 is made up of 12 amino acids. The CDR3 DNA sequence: TGCGCCAGCAGCCAAGGGACTGGGGGCTACGCCTTC. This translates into CASSQGTGGYAF.

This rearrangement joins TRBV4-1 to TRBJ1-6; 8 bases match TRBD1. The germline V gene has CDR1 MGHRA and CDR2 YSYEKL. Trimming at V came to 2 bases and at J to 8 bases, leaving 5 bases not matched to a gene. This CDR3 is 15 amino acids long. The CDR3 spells CASSQRTGRDSPLHF. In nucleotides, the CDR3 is TGCGCCAGCAGCCAACGGACAGGGAGGGATTCACCCCTCCACTTT.

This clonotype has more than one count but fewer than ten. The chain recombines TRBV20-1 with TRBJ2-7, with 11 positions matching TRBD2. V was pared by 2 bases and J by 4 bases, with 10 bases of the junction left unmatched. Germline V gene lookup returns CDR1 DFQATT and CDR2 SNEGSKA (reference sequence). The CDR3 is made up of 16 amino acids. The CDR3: CSARKGLAVFGYEQYF. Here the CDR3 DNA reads TGCAGTGCTAGAAAGGGACTAGCGGTTTTCGGGTACGAGCAGTACTTC.

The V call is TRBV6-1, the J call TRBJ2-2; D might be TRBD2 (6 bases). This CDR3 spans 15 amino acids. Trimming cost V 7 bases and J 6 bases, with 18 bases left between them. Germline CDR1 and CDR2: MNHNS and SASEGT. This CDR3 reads CASTSERSGSGELFF. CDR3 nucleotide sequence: TGTGCCAGCACTAGCGAGAGGTCTGGGTCCGGGGAGCTGTTTTTT.

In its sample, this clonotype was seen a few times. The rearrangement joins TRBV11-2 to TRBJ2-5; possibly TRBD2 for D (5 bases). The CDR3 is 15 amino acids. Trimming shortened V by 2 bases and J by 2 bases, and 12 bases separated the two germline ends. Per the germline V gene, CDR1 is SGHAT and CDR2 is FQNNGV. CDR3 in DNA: TGTGCCAGCAGCTTAATGTCGGGAATTCAAGAGACCCAGTACTTC. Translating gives CASSLMSGIQETQYF.

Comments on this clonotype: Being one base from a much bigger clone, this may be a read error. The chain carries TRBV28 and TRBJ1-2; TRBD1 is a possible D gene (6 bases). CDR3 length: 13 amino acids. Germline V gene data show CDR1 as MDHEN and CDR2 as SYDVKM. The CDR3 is CASSQFGGFGYAF. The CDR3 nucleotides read TGTGCCAGCAGTCAATTTGGGGGCTTTGGCTACGCCTTC.

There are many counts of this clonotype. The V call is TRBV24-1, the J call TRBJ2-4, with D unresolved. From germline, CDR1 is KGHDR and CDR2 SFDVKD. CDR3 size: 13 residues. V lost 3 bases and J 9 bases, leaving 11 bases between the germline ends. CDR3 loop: CATSDTSRPIQYF. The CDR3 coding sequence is TGTGCCACCAGTGATACGTCCAGGCCCATTCAGTACTTC.

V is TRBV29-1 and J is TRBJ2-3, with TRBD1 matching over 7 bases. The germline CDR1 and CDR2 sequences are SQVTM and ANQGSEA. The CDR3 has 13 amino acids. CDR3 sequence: CRVGQRFTDTQYF. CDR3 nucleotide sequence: TGCAGGGTGGGACAGCGATTCACAGATACGCAGTATTTT.

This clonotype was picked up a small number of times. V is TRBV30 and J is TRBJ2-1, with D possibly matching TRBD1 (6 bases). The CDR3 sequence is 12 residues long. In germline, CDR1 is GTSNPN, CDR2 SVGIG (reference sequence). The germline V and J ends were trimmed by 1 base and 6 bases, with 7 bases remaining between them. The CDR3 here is CAWSEDSNEQFF. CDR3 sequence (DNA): TGTGCCTGGAGTGAGGACAGCAATGAGCAGTTCTTC.

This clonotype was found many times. The CDR3 sequence: CASSFKGLNTEAFF. In DNA form, the CDR3 reads TGTGCCAGCAGTTTTAAGGGGCTGAACACTGAAGCTTTCTTT. The J gene is TRBJ1-1, the V gene TRBV27, with D possibly being TRBD1 (5 bases). Trimming shortened V by 3 bases and J by 0 bases, and 8 bases separated the two germline ends. The CDR3 runs to 14 residues. The germline CDR1 and CDR2 sequences are MNHEY and SMNVEV (reference sequence).

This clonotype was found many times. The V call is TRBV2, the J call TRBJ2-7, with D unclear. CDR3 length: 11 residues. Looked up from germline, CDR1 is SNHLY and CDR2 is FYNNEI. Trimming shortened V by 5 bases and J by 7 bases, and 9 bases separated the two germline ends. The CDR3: CASSTLGEQYF. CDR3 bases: TGTGCCAGCAGTACGTTAGGGGAGCAGTACTTC.

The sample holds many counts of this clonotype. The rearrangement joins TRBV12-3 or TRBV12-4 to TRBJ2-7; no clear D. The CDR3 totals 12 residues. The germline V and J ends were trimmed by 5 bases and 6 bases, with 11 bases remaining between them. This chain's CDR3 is CASSPRAVEQYF. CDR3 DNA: TGTGCCAGCAGTCCTAGGGCCGTCGAGCAGTACTTC.

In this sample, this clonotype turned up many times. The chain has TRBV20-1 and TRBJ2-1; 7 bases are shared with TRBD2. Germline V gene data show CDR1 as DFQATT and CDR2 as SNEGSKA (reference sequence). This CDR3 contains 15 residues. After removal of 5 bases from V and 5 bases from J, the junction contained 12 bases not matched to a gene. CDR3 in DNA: TGCAGTGCTCTCCGGGACGGGAGGTTTAACAATGAGCAGTTCTTC. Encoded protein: CSALRDGRFNNEQFF.

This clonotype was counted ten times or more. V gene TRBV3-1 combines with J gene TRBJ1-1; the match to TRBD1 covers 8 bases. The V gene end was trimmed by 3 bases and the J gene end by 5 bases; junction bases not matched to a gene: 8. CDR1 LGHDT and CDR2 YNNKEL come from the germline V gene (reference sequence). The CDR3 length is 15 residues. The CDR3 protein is CASSQSRTGGTEAFF. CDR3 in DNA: TGTGCCAGCAGCCAGAGTCGAACAGGGGGGACTGAAGCTTTCTTT.

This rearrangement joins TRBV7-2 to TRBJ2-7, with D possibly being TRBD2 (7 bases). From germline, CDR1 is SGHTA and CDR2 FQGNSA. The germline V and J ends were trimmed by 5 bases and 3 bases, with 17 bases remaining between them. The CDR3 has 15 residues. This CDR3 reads CASSKKGGTVYEQYF. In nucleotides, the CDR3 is TGTGCCAGCAGCAAAAAGGGGGGGACCGTCTACGAGCAGTACTTC.

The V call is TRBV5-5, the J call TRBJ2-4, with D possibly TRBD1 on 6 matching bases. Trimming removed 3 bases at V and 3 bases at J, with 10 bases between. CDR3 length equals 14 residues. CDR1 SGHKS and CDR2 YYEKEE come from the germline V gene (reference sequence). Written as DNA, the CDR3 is TGTGCCAGCAGCTCCCGACAGGACAAAAACATTCAGTACTTC. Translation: CASSSRQDKNIQYF. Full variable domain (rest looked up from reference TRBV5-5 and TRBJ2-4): DAGVTQSPTHLIKTRGQQVTLRCSPISGHKSVSWYQQVLGQGPQFIFQYYEKEERGRGNFPDRFSARQFPNYSSELNVNALLLGDSALYLCASSSRQDKNIQYFGAGTRLSVL.

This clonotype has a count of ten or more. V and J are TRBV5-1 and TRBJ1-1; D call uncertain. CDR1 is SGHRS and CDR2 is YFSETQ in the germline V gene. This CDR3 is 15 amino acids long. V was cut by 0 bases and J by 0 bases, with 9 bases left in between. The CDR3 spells CASSLEPGMNTEAFF. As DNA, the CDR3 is TGCGCCAGCAGCTTGGAACCGGGGATGAACACTGAAGCTTTCTTT. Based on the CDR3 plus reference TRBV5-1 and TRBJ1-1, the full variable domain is KAGVTQTPRYLIKTRGQQVTLSCSPISGHRSVSWYQQTPGQGLQFLFEYFSETQRNKGNFPGRFSGRQFSNSRSEMNVSTLELGDSALYLCASSLEPGMNTEAFFGQGTRLTVV.

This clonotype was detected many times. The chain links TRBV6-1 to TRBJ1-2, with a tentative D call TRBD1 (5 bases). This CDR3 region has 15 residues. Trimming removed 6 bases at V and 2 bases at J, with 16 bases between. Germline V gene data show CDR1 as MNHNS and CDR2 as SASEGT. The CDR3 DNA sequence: TGTGCCAGCAGCACTGAAGCAAGGGGAAACTATGGCTACACCTTC. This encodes CASSTEARGNYGYTF.

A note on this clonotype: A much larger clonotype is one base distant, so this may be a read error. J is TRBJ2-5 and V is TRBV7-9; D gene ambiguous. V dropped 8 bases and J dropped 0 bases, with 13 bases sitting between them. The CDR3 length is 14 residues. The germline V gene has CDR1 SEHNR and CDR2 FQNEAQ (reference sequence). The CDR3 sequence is CASGPEAYQETQYF. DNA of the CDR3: TGTGCCAGCGGCCCTGAAGCATACCAAGAGACCCAGTACTTC.

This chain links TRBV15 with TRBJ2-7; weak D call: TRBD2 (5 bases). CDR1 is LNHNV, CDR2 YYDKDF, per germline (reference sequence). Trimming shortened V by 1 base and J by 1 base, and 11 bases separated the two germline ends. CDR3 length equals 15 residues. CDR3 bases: TGTGCCACCAGCAGAGTAGGAGGACTGTCCTACGAGCAGTACTTC. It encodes CATSRVGGLSYEQYF.

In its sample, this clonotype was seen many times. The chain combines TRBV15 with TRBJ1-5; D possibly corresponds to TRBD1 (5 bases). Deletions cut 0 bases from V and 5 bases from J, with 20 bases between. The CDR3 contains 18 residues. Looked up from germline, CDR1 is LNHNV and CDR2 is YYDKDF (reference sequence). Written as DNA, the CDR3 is TGTGCCACCAGCAGAGATCCTTATAACAGGAGTAGGGATCAGCCCCAGCATTTT. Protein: CATSRDPYNRSRDQPQHF.

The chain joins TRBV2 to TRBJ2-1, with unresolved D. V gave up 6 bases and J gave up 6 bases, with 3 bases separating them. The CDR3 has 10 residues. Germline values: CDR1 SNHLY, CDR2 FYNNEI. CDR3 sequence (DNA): TGTGCCAGCAGGACCAATGAGCAGTTCTTC. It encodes CASRTNEQFF.

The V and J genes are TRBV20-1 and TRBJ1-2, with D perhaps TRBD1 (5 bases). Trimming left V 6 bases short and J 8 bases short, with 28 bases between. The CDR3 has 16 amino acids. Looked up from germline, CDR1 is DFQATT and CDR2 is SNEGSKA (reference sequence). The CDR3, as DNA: TGCAGTGCCTTAGCCAATGCTCCAGGGTCGCGACAGGGCTACACCTTC. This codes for CSALANAPGSRQGYTF.

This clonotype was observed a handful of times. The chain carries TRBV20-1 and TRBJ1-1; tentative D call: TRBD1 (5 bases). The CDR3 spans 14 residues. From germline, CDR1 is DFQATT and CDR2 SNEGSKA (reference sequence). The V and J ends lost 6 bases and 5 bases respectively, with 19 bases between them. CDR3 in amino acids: CSAPKEGSRTEAFF. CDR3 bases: TGCAGTGCCCCCAAGGAGGGGAGTAGGACTGAAGCTTTCTTT.

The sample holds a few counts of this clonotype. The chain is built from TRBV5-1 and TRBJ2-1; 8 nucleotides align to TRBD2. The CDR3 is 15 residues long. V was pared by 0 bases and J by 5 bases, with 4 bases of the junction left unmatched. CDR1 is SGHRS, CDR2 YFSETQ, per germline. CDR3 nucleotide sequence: TGCGCCAGCAGCTTGGTACTAGCGGACAACAATGAGCAGTTCTTC. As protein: CASSLVLADNNEQFF.